The present entry profiles one T cell receptor (beta chain) with its context. This entry belongs to a study of control samples from healthy donors and cancer patients. Assay: immunoSEQ multiplex PCR; the TCRdb copy retains only in-frame clones and omits some. The table records approximately 170,000 clones, roughly 92% of them present only once. CDR3 length: 16 residues. V shed 6 bases, J shed 6 bases, and the junction held 16 bases outside the gene matches. The germline gives CDR1 MNHNS, CDR2 SASEGT. V and J are TRBV6-1 and TRBJ1-2, with 7 bases aligning to TRBD1. The receptor was derived from a woman aged 25 to 39 in good health. The sequenced material came from blood. The CDR3 loop reads CASREPSYGQADGYTF. CDR3 in DNA: TGTGCCAGCAGGGAACCCTCTTATGGACAGGCTGATGGCTACACCTTC.